One sample yielded the 15 T cell receptor beta chains listed below, sequenced in a study of cytomegalovirus exposure and HLA in healthy donors (dated by TCRdb to the late 2010s). Library creation used the immunoSEQ multiplex PCR assay. For the multiplex PCR, a mixture combining 60 forward primers for TCR Vbeta segments and 13 reverse primers for TCR Jbeta segments was used. Imported from immuneACCESS, the table was reduced by TCRdb to in-frame sequences with V and J called. These copies leave out some clones; in studies compared against another copy, an unresolved V gene accounts for under half, and the cause of the remainder is not known. For this sample the table gives some 200,000 clones, of which 78% were detected only once. The top ten hold about 3% of the sample. Material for sequencing was PBMCs. These receptors originate from a female donor in good health and CMV-seronegative.

The chain carries TRBV11-3 and TRBJ1-5; no reliable D call. V was pared by 1 base and J by 2 bases, with 9 bases between. Germline lookup yields CDR1 SGHNT and CDR2 YENEEA. The CDR3 has 15 residues. CDR3 sequence reads: CASSLGGLGNQPQHF. The CDR3 DNA follows: TGTGCCAGCAGCTTAGGAGGGCTGGGCAATCAGCCCCAGCATTTT.

The chain recombines TRBV4-1 with TRBJ1-5; tentatively, D is TRBD1 (5 bases). There are 17 residues in the CDR3. V lost 1 base and J 4 bases, leaving 17 bases between the germline ends. Germline CDR1 MGHRA, CDR2 YSYEKL. CDR3 region: CASSQGVPEGSNQPQHF. The CDR3 bases are TGCGCCAGCAGCCAAGGGGTCCCGGAGGGGAGTAATCAGCCCCAGCATTTT.

This chain uses TRBV4-2 with TRBJ2-1, with a possible D match to TRBD2 (6 bases). CDR3 length: 16 amino acids. Germline CDR1 is LGHNA and CDR2 is YNFKEQ. Trimming removed 0 bases from V and 6 bases from J, with 15 bases in between. CDR3 protein: CASSQDSAGWGNEQFF. CDR3 sequence (DNA): TGTGCCAGCAGCCAAGATAGCGCGGGGTGGGGCAATGAGCAGTTCTTC.

The chain links TRBV27 to TRBJ2-7; TRBD1 matches 9 bases. J lost 0 bases, V lost 7 bases, and 7 bases had no gene match. This CDR3 is 15 amino acids long. CDR1 is MNHEY, CDR2 SMNVEV, per germline (reference sequence). CDR3 nucleotide sequence: TGTGCCAGCACTCTTACGGGACAGGGCTCCTACGAGCAGTACTTC. Amino acids: CASTLTGQGSYEQYF.

The rearrangement joins TRBV13 to TRBJ2-7, with TRBD1 as a possible D gene (6 bases). Germline V gene data show CDR1 as PRHDT and CDR2 as FYEKMQ (reference sequence). The CDR3 runs 13 residues. V lost 4 bases to trimming and J lost 0 bases, with 7 bases between them. The CDR3 sequence: CASSSDSSYEQYF. CDR3 DNA sequence: TGTGCCAGCAGCTCGGACAGCTCCTACGAGCAGTACTTC.

This clone was recorded a few times. At one of its ends the junction is not consistent with the germline gene, which may arise from a read error. The chain joins TRBV9 to TRBJ2-7; TRBD1 agrees at 8 bases. In germline, CDR1 is SGDLS, CDR2 YYNGEE. There are 15 residues in the CDR3. The CDR3 DNA sequence: TGTGCCAGCAGCCCCCAGACAGGGGCCTCCTTCGAGCAGTACTTC. The encoded protein is CASSPQTGASFEQYF.

The J gene is TRBJ1-2, the V gene TRBV28; D is possibly TRBD1 (5 bases). Germline CDR1 MDHEN, CDR2 SYDVKM. V gave up 1 base and J gave up 4 bases, with 13 bases separating them. The CDR3 runs to 15 residues. The CDR3 sequence: CASSLYGALSYGYTF. The CDR3 DNA follows: TGTGCCAGCAGTTTATATGGGGCGCTGAGCTATGGCTACACCTTC.

J is TRBJ1-2 and V is TRBV5-1, with 9 positions matching TRBD1. Germline-derived CDR1 and CDR2 are SGHRS and YFSETQ. Losses at the gene ends were 1 base for V and 1 base for J; bases not matched to a gene: 2. This CDR3 has 15 amino acids. The CDR3 region is CASSLMGQGNYGYTF. The CDR3 nucleotides are TGCGCCAGCAGCTTGATGGGACAGGGTAACTATGGCTACACCTTC.

The chain uses TRBV27 and TRBJ1-1, with D tentatively TRBD1 (5 bases). There are 14 residues in the CDR3. The germline V gene has CDR1 MNHEY and CDR2 SMNVEV (reference sequence). Trimming left V 6 bases short and J 3 bases short, with 14 bases between. The CDR3 here is CASSLTGVHTEAFF. CDR3 bases: TGTGCCAGCAGCCTGACGGGGGTTCACACTGAAGCTTTCTTT.

This chain joins TRBV4-1 and TRBJ1-2; 7 positions agree with TRBD1. The trim removed 4 bases at V and 3 bases at J, leaving 8 bases unmatched. Germline CDR1 and CDR2: MGHRA and YSYEKL. The CDR3 runs 15 residues. CDR3 protein: CASSLDTGADYGYTF. In DNA form, the CDR3 reads TGCGCCAGCAGCCTAGACACAGGGGCGGACTATGGCTACACCTTC.

This rearrangement joins TRBV19 to TRBJ1-3; D perhaps matches TRBD1 (5 bases). Germline values: CDR1 LNHDA, CDR2 SQIVND (reference sequence). The CDR3 spans 14 residues. V was clipped by 6 bases and J by 1 base, with 10 bases between them. CDR3 region: CASRRGGSGNTIYF. The CDR3 DNA is TGTGCCAGTAGGCGGGGGGGGTCTGGAAACACCATATATTTT.

The chain is built from TRBV2 and TRBJ1-2; TRBD1 is a possible D gene (6 bases). The V and J ends lost 3 bases and 8 bases respectively, with 13 bases between them. Germline values: CDR1 SNHLY, CDR2 FYNNEI. This CDR3 has 13 amino acids. As DNA, the CDR3 is TGTGCCAGCAGTGACTACAGGGTCCTAGGCTACACCTTC. Translation gives CASSDYRVLGYTF.

This clone has only a few counts. J is TRBJ2-5 and V is TRBV12-5; weak D call: TRBD1 (6 bases). The germline gives CDR1 LGHNT, CDR2 FRNRAP. This CDR3 region has 15 residues. Trimming took off 4 bases at V and 0 bases at J, with 12 bases between the two ends. CDR3 protein: CASGSSGDYQETQYF. In DNA, the CDR3 is TGTGCTAGTGGTTCTTCAGGGGATTACCAAGAGACCCAGTACTTC.

The J gene is TRBJ1-2, the V gene TRBV4-1; 10 positions agree with TRBD1. This CDR3 contains 14 residues. Germline-derived CDR1 and CDR2 are MGHRA and YSYEKL. V gave up 0 bases and J gave up 10 bases; unmatched junction bases: 5. The CDR3 region has the DNA TGCGCCAGCAGCCAAGACGGGGGACAGGGGACCTACACCTTC. This translates into CASSQDGGQGTYTF.

This chain links TRBV5-1 with TRBJ1-1; D is unresolved. The germline V gene has CDR1 SGHRS and CDR2 YFSETQ. There are 14 residues in the CDR3. V lost 2 bases to trimming and J lost 1 base, with 9 bases between them. The CDR3 DNA sequence: TGCGCCAGCAGCTTAAACGGTGAGAACACTGAAGCTTTCTTT. Residues: CASSLNGENTEAFF.